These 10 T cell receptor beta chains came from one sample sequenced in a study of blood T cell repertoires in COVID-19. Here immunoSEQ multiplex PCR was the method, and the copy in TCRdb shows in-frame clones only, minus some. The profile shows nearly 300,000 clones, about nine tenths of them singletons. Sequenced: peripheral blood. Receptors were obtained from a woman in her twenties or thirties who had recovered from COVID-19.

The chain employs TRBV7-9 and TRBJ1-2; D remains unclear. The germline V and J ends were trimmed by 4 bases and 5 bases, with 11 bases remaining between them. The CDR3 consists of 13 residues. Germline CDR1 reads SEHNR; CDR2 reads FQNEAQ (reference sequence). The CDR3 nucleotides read TGTGCCAGCAGCTCCCGGGTCCAGTATGGCTACACCTTC. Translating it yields CASSSRVQYGYTF.

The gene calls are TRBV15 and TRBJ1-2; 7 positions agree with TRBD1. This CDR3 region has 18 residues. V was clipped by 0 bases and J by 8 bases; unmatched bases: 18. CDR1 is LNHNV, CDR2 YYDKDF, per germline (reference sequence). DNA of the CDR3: TGTGCCACCAGCAGAGATGGGGACAGACTACTGGGTTTGCGGGGCTACACCTTC. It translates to CATSRDGDRLLGLRGYTF.

The DNA for the CDR3 is TGTGCCACCAGTGAGAGACAGGGATCTGCAACTAATGAAAAACTGTTTTTT. Residues: CATSERQGSATNEKLFF. The chain uses TRBV24-1 and TRBJ1-4; 7 nucleotides align to TRBD1. The CDR3 sequence is 17 residues long. With V trimmed by 4 bases and J by 0 bases, 7 bases remained unmatched. The germline gives CDR1 KGHDR, CDR2 SFDVKD.

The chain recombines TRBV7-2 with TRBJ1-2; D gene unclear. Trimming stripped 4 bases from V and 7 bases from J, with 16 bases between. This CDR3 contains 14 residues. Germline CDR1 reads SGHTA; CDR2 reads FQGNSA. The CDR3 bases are TGTGCCAGCAGCTCACCTCGCCGCGAGGCTGGCTACACCTTC. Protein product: CASSSPRREAGYTF.

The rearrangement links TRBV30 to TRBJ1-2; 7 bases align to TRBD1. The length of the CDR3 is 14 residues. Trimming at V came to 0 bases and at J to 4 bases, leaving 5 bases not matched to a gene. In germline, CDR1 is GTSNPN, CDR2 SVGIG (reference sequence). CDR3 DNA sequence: TGTGCCTGGAGTGTTTGGGACAGCCTCTATGGCTACACCTTC. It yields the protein CAWSVWDSLYGYTF. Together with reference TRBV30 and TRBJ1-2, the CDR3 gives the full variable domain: SQTIHQWPATLVQPVGSPLSLECTVEGTSNPNLYWYRQAAGRGLQLLFYSVGIGQISSEVPQNLSASRPQDRQFILSSKKLLLSDSGFYLCAWSVWDSLYGYTFGSGTRLTVV.

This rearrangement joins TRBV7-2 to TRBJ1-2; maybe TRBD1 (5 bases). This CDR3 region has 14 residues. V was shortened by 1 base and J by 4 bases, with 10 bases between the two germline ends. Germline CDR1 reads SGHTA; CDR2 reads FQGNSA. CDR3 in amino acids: CASSLEPGRYGYTF. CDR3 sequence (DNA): TGTGCCAGCAGCTTAGAACCAGGGCGCTATGGCTACACCTTC.

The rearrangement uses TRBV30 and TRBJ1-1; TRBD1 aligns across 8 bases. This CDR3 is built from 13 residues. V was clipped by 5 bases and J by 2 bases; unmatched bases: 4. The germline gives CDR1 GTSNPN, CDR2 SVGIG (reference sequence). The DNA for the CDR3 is TGTGCCTGGGACAGGGGCTTAAACACTGAAGCTTTCTTT. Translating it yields CAWDRGLNTEAFF.

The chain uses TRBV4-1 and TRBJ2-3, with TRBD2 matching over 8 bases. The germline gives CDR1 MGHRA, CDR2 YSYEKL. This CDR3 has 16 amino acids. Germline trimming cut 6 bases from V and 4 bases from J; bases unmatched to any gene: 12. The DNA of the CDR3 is TGCGCCAGCAGGCGGGAACTTAGCGGGGTGTCAGATACGCAGTATTTT. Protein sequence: CASRRELSGVSDTQYF.

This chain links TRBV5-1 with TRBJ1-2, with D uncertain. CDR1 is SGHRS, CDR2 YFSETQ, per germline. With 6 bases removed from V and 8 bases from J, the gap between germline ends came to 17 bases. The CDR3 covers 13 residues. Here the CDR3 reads CASTVVGSAGYTF. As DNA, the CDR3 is TGCGCCAGCACCGTGGTCGGGTCGGCGGGCTACACCTTC.

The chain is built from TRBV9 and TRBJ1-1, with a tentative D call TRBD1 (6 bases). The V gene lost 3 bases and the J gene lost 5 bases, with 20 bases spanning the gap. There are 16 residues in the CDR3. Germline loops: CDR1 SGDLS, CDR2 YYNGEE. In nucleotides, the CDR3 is TGTGCCAGCAGCGGGGGCGGGGGCAGCGGGGTGACTGAAGCTTTCTTT. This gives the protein CASSGGGGSGVTEAFF. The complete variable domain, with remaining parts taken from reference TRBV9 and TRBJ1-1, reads DSGVTQTPKHLITATGQRVTLRCSPRSGDLSVYWYQQSLDQGLQFLIQYYNGEERAKGNILERFSAQQFPDLHSELNLSSLELGDSALYFCASSGGGGSGVTEAFFGQGTRLTVV.